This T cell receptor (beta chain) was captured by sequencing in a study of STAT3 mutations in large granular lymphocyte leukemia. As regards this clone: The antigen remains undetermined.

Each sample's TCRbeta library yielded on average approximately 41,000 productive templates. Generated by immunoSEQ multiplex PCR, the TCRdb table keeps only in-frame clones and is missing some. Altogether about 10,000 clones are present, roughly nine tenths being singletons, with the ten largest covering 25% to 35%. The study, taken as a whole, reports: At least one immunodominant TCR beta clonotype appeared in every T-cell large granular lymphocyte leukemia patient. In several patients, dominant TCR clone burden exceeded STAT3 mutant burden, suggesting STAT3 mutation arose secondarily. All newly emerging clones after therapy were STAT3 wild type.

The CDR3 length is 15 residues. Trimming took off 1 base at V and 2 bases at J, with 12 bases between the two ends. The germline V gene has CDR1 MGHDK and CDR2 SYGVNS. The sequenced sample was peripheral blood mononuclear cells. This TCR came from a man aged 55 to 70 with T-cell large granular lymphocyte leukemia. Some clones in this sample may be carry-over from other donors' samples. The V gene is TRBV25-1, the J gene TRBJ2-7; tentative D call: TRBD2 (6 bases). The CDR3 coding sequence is TGTGCCAGCAGTGAATCATCGGGGGTCCCCTACGAGCAGTACTTC. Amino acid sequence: CASSESSGVPYEQYF.